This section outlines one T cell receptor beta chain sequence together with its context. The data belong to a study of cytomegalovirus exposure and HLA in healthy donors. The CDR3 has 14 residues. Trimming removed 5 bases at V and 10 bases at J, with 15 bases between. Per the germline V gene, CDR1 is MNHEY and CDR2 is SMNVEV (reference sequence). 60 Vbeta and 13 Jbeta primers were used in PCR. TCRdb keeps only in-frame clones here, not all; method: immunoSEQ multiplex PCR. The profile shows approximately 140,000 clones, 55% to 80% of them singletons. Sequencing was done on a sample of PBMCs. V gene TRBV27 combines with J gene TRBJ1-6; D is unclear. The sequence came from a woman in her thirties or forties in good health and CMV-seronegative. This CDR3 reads CASSPVGPSSPLHF. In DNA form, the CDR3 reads TGTGCCAGCAGTCCCGTTGGGCCTTCATCACCCCTCCACTTT.